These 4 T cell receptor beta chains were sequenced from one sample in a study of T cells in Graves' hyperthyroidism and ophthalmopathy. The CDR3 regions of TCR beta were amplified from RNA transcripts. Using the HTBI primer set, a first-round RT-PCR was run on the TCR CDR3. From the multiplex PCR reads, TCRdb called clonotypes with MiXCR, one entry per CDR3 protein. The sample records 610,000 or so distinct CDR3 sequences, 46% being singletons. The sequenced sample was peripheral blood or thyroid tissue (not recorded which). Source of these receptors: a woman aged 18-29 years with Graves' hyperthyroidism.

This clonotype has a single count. CDR3 sequence: CASGWEAGETQYF. The CDR3 DNA sequence: TGTGCCAGCGGCTGGGAAGCGGGAGAGACCCAGTACTTC. The V call is TRBV5-6, the J call TRBJ2-5; weak D call: TRBD2 (6 bases). Trimming shortened V by 7 bases and J by 4 bases, and 14 bases separated the two germline ends. Per germline, CDR1 SGHDT and CDR2 YYEEEE. This CDR3 is built from 13 residues.

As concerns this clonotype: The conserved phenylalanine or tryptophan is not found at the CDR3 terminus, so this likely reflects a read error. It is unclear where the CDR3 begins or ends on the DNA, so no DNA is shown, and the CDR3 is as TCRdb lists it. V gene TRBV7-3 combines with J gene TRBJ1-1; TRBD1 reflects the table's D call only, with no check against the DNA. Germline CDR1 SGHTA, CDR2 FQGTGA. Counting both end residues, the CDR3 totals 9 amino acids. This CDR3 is CASSPSTGA.

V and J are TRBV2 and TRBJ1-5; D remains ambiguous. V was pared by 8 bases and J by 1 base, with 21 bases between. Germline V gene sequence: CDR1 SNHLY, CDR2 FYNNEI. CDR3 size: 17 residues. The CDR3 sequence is CASLETSGPISNQPQHF. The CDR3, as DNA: TGTGCCAGCCTGGAGACTAGCGGGCCTATAAGCAATCAGCCCCAGCATTTT. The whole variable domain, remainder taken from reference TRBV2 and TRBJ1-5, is EPEVTQTPSHQVTQMGQEVILRCVPISNHLYFYWYRQILGQKVEFLVSFYNNEISEKSEIFDDQFSVERPDGSNFTLKIRSTKLEDSAMYFCASLETSGPISNQPQHFGDGTRLSIL.

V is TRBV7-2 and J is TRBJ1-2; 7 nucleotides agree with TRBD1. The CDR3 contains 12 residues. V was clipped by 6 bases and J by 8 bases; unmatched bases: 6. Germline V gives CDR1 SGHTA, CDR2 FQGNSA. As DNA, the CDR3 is TGTGCCAGCAGGCGACAGGGTGACGGCTACACCTTC. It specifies CASRRQGDGYTF.